These 24 T cell receptor beta chains were all obtained from the same sample, sequenced in a study of graft-versus-host responses after intestinal transplantation (dated by TCRdb to the early 2020s). The time point label, as the study defines it: cells obtained before transplantation from donor or recipient. To prepare the library, the immunoSEQ multiplex PCR assay was applied. TCRdb's version of the immuneACCESS table is confined to in-frame rearrangements and falls short of the full clone set. An unresolved V gene accounts for under half of the shortfall where checked; the remainder is of unknown origin. Across this sample there are about 88,000 clones, with around 93% seen only once. Together, the top ten hold roughly 0.2% of the sample. Antigen specificity for these receptors is unknown. Sequenced here: unstimulated CD4+ T cells sorted from spleen or lymph node cells, sampled before transplant. These receptors all come from a human donor who was the organ donor for an intestinal transplant.

With regard to this clone: The junction and the germline gene differ at one end; a read error may be behind it. CDR3 nucleotides: TGTGCTAGCAGCTCACTAGGGCAAGAGACCCAGTACTTC. Translation: CASSSLGQETQYF. V gene TRBV7-7 combines with J gene TRBJ2-5; D possibly corresponds to TRBD2 (5 bases). In germline, CDR1 is SSHAT, CDR2 FNYEAQ (reference sequence). This CDR3 is built from 13 residues.

This chain uses TRBV6-5 with TRBJ1-1; 7 bases map to TRBD1. The CDR3 extends over 13 amino acids. The junction had 11 bases not matched to a gene; V was cut back by 5 bases and J by 11 bases. Germline CDR1 MNHEY, CDR2 SVGAGI. CDR3 sequence: CASSGEEGQWAFF. The CDR3, as DNA: TGTGCCAGCAGTGGGGAGGAGGGACAGTGGGCTTTCTTT.

This clone was detected only a few times. The V gene is TRBV10-3, the J gene TRBJ1-2; no firm D call. CDR1 is ENHRY and CDR2 is SYGVKD in the germline V gene. Trimming stripped 0 bases from V and 4 bases from J, with 9 bases between. The CDR3 has 14 amino acids. The DNA for the CDR3 is TGTGCCATCAGTGAGTCCGGGCTAGGCTATGGCTACACCTTC. Translated: CAISESGLGYGYTF.

Worth noting for this clone: The junction does not match germline at one end; this may be a read error. V gene TRBV5-1 combines with J gene TRBJ1-1; 7 bases match TRBD1. The V gene's germline CDR1 is SGHRS and CDR2 YFSETQ. The length of the CDR3 is 13 residues. The CDR3 here is CASSRDRNTEAFF. CDR3 in DNA: TGTGCCAGCAGCCGGGACAGGAACACTGAAGCTTTCTTT.

This clone was seen a few times. J is TRBJ1-4 and V is TRBV11-2, with 9 bases lining up with TRBD1. After removal of 4 bases from V and 8 bases from J, the junction contained 2 bases not matched to a gene. The length of the CDR3 is 13 residues. The germline CDR1 and CDR2 sequences are SGHAT and FQNNGV. CDR3 nucleotide sequence: TGTGCCAGCAGCTACGGGACAGGGGAAAAACTGTTTTTT. The encoded protein is CASSYGTGEKLFF.

The rearrangement links TRBV4-3 to TRBJ2-7; D not certain. V dropped 0 bases and J dropped 4 bases, with 7 bases sitting between them. The germline CDR1 and CDR2 sequences are LGHNA and YSLEER. The CDR3 consists of 13 residues. CDR3 residues: CASSQDLPYEQYF. CDR3 DNA sequence: TGCGCCAGCAGCCAAGATCTCCCATACGAGCAGTACTTC.

V gene TRBV6-1 combines with J gene TRBJ1-3, with unresolved D. This CDR3 is built from 13 residues. Per germline, CDR1 MNHNS and CDR2 SASEGT. The V end lost 1 base, the J end lost 0 bases, and 1 base lay between the germline ends. CDR3 residues: CASSEGSGNTIYF. The CDR3 DNA follows: TGTGCCAGCAGTGAAGGCTCTGGAAACACCATATATTTT.

This chain connects TRBV28 to TRBJ2-3, with D perhaps being TRBD1 or TRBD2 (5 bases each). CDR3 length equals 13 residues. The germline gives CDR1 MDHEN, CDR2 SYDVKM. V was cut by 10 bases and J by 7 bases, with 18 bases left in between. The CDR3 DNA is TGTGCCACGGGACCGCACACTGGTAATACGCAGTATTTT. Protein sequence: CATGPHTGNTQYF.

The chain combines TRBV6-5 with TRBJ1-3; D possibly corresponds to TRBD1 (6 bases). The germline CDR1 and CDR2 sequences are MNHEY and SVGAGI. V lost 6 bases, J lost 4 bases, and 13 bases lay in between. CDR3 size: 14 residues. The CDR3 reads CASRQTGAGNTIYF. The CDR3 nucleotides read TGTGCCAGCAGGCAGACAGGTGCAGGAAACACCATATATTTT.

A single count supports this clone. Germline is not matched at one junction end, which may reflect a read error. The J gene is TRBJ1-2, the V gene TRBV5-1, with D maybe TRBD1 (5 bases). CDR1 is SGHRS, CDR2 YFSETQ, per germline. The CDR3 is 13 residues long. CDR3 amino acids: CARSRDGGDGYTF. The CDR3 nucleotides read TGCGCCCGCAGCCGGGACGGGGGGGACGGCTACACCTTC.

V is TRBV7-2 and J is TRBJ1-1, with D tentatively TRBD1 (5 bases). Germline assignment: CDR1 SGHTA and CDR2 FQGNSA. Trimming pared 5 bases from V and 0 bases from J, leaving 16 bases between. The CDR3 sequence is 16 residues long. The CDR3 sequence is CASSRGHSALNTEAFF. The CDR3 DNA sequence: TGTGCCAGCAGCCGAGGACACTCTGCTCTGAACACTGAAGCTTTCTTT. The complete variable domain, with remaining parts taken from reference TRBV7-2 and TRBJ1-1, reads GAGVSQSPSNKVTEKGKDVELRCDPISGHTALYWYRQSLGQGLEFLIYFQGNSAPDKSGLPSDRFSAERTGGSVSTLTIQRTQQEDSAVYLCASSRGHSALNTEAFFGQGTRLTVV.

The chain employs TRBV4-2 and TRBJ1-1; D is perhaps TRBD1 (6 bases). The CDR3 is made up of 16 amino acids. Germline lookup yields CDR1 LGHNA and CDR2 YNFKEQ. Trimming took off 0 bases at V and 4 bases at J, with 15 bases between the two ends. Written as DNA, the CDR3 is TGTGCCAGCAGCCAAGAAAATCGGGGGGGCGGCACTGAAGCTTTCTTT. As protein: CASSQENRGGGTEAFF.

The chain combines TRBV18 with TRBJ2-7; no reliable D call. Trimming left V 5 bases short and J 6 bases short, with 8 bases between. The CDR3 has 11 residues. Germline values: CDR1 KGHSH, CDR2 LQKENI. The CDR3 DNA is TGTGCCAGCTCAATTCTCGGCGAGCAGTACTTC. Its translation: CASSILGEQYF.

The chain joins TRBV19 to TRBJ1-2; D is unclear. The CDR3 totals 13 residues. In germline, CDR1 is LNHDA, CDR2 SQIVND (reference sequence). V was clipped by 3 bases and J by 2 bases, with 7 bases between them. In nucleotides, the CDR3 is TGTGCCAGTAGTATCGAGGTGAACTATGGCTACACCTTC. Translation: CASSIEVNYGYTF.

The CDR3 reads CASSFLGQDNQPQHF. The CDR3 DNA reads TGTGCCAGCAGTTTTCTTGGACAGGACAATCAGCCCCAGCATTTT. V gene TRBV28 combines with J gene TRBJ1-5, with 7 bases aligning to TRBD1. J lost 3 bases, V lost 3 bases, and 5 bases had no gene match. The CDR3 has 15 amino acids. Germline V lookup: CDR1 MDHEN, CDR2 SYDVKM.

This chain uses TRBV6-4 with TRBJ2-1; 8 positions match TRBD2. The V segment lost 2 bases and the J segment 9 bases; nucleotides outside the gene matches: 6. This CDR3 spans 14 amino acids. Per germline, CDR1 MRHNA and CDR2 SNTAGT. CDR3 residues: CASSDRGGLGEQFF. As DNA, the CDR3 is TGTGCCAGCAGTGACCGGGGGGGCCTTGGTGAGCAGTTCTTC.

V usage is TRBV11-3 and J usage is TRBJ2-5; no clear D. This CDR3 comprises 11 residues. V lost 5 bases, J lost 2 bases, and 3 bases lay in between. Germline CDR1 SGHNT, CDR2 YENEEA. The CDR3 DNA is TGTGCCAGCAGCAGGCAAGAGACCCAGTACTTC. As protein: CASSRQETQYF.

The J gene is TRBJ2-7, the V gene TRBV5-1, with a possible D match to TRBD1 (5 bases). Deletions cut 0 bases from V and 2 bases from J, with 9 bases between. This CDR3 contains 14 residues. Germline V CDR1 and CDR2: SGHRS, YFSETQ. The CDR3 coding sequence is TGCGCCAGCAGCTTGGTTCCGGACACCTACGAGCAGTACTTC. Its protein product is CASSLVPDTYEQYF.

This clone was found once. The V call is TRBV6-6, the J call TRBJ1-5, with 8 bases fitting TRBD1. After removal of 5 bases from V and 3 bases from J, the junction contained 6 bases not matched to a gene. The CDR3 totals 15 residues. Germline-derived CDR1 and CDR2 are MNHNY and SVGAGI (reference sequence). This chain's CDR3 is CASSRTGISNQPQHF. The CDR3 DNA reads TGTGCCAGCAGTAGGACAGGGATCTCCAATCAGCCCCAGCATTTT.

This sequence joins TRBV19 and TRBJ1-1; D not certain. The CDR3 has 15 amino acids. Germline V gene sequence: CDR1 LNHDA, CDR2 SQIVND (reference sequence). V dropped 5 bases and J dropped 0 bases, with 13 bases sitting between them. The CDR3 sequence: CASSPEIKLNTEAFF. In nucleotides, the CDR3 is TGTGCCAGTAGTCCCGAGATAAAATTGAACACTGAAGCTTTCTTT.

V and J are TRBV2 and TRBJ2-1, with 7 nucleotides matching TRBD2. This CDR3 is 13 amino acids long. The ends lost 2 bases at V and 8 bases at J; junction bases unmatched: 3. CDR1 is SNHLY and CDR2 is FYNNEI in the germline V gene. CDR3 loop: CASSERGGYEQFF. The DNA for the CDR3 is TGTGCCAGCAGTGAAAGGGGAGGGTATGAGCAGTTCTTC.

The rearrangement uses TRBV29-1 and TRBJ1-1; 7 bases are a match to TRBD1. Germline V gene sequence: CDR1 SQVTM, CDR2 ANQGSEA. The CDR3 sequence is 14 residues long. Trimming removed 0 bases from V and 1 base from J; junction bases left unmatched: 2. The CDR3 DNA reads TGCAGCGTTGAAGATGACAGGGAGAACACTGAAGCTTTCTTT. Encoded protein: CSVEDDRENTEAFF.

This sequence joins TRBV7-9 and TRBJ1-5; possibly TRBD1 for D (5 bases). Between the trimmed V and J ends, which lost 5 bases and 4 bases, there was a span of 9 bases. The germline V gene encodes CDR1 SEHNR and CDR2 FQNEAQ (reference sequence). There are 13 residues in the CDR3. CDR3: CASSLDTNQPQHF. CDR3 bases: TGTGCCAGCAGCCTGGACACTAATCAGCCCCAGCATTTT.

This clone was observed once. The chain is built from TRBV9 and TRBJ2-7, with D possibly TRBD2 on 5 matching bases. Germline-derived CDR1 and CDR2 are SGDLS and YYNGEE. V lost 4 bases and J 9 bases, leaving 17 bases between the germline ends. The CDR3 consists of 13 residues. The CDR3 DNA sequence: TGTGCCAGCAGCCGCAAGGACGGGAAAGCGCAGTACTTC. This gives the protein CASSRKDGKAQYF.